This paragraph reports one TCR beta chain. Its antigen is currently unknown. At the time of sampling, donors were nominally healthy, though unrecorded immune exposures were likely. In the PCR, 60 Vbeta and 13 Jbeta primers were used. Generated by immunoSEQ multiplex PCR, the TCRdb table keeps only in-frame clones and is missing some. The sample shows 210,000 or so clones, around 89% of them seen only once. The record originates from a study of cytomegalovirus exposure and HLA in healthy donors. Study background: The early release's HLA-typed donors yielded some 85 million unique TCRs. Among the 350 to 400 donors who were genotyped, roughly 85% fell in the genetic ancestry cluster that is associated with self-reported Caucasian donors.

This CDR3 is built from 18 residues. Germline values: CDR1 SGDLS, CDR2 YYNGEE. After removal of 0 bases from V and 4 bases from J, the junction contained 13 bases not matched to a gene. Study-wide results and caveats: Later analysis associated a missense DCLRE1C variant with TCR beta V- and J-gene trimming.

The J gene is TRBJ2-5, the V gene TRBV9, with 9 bases matching TRBD2. The sequence was obtained from a woman younger than 35 in good health and CMV-seronegative. The sequencing input was PBMCs. CDR3 nucleotides: TGTGCCAGCAGCGTAGGGTTGGTGCGGGGGGGCGACGGAGAGACCCAGTACTTC. Translation gives CASSVGLVRGGDGETQYF.